The present T cell receptor (beta chain) was sequenced within a study of T cell changes during pregnancy in multiple sclerosis. Method: immunoSEQ multiplex PCR; TCRdb's copy keeps in-frame clones and lacks some. Of about 93,000 clones in the sample, roughly 92% were seen once. Germline V gene sequence: CDR1 GTSNPN, CDR2 SVGIG (reference sequence). With 2 bases removed from V and 0 bases from J, the gap between germline ends came to 7 bases. The CDR3 runs to 13 residues. The specimen comprised peripheral blood, sampled after pregnancy. This TCR derives from a female donor with multiple sclerosis, enrolled in a pregnancy study. The chain recombines TRBV30 with TRBJ1-1; no clear D. CDR3 loop: CAWSRDMNTEAFF. CDR3 nucleotides: TGTGCCTGGAGTAGAGATATGAACACTGAAGCTTTCTTT.